These 6 T cell receptor beta chains came from one sample sequenced in a study of cytomegalovirus exposure and HLA in healthy donors. In the PCR, 60 Vbeta and 13 Jbeta primers were used. The table came from immunoSEQ multiplex PCR; TCRdb's copy has only in-frame clones and leaves some out. The sample carries roughly 100,000 clones, 65% to 90% recorded once. Material for sequencing was PBMCs. These receptors all stem from a man in his fifties in good health and CMV-seronegative.

This clone was observed a handful of times. V is TRBV28 and J is TRBJ1-2, with TRBD1 identical over 8 bases. Germline V lookup: CDR1 MDHEN, CDR2 SYDVKM. Trimming at V came to 4 bases and at J to 7 bases, leaving 8 bases not matched to a gene. The CDR3 loop spans 14 amino acids. The CDR3 region has the DNA TGTGCCAGCAGTTCACAGGGGGATCCGGTTGGCTACACCTTC. Its protein product is CASSSQGDPVGYTF.

V is TRBV15 and J is TRBJ1-2; 9 nucleotides agree with TRBD1. The CDR3 has 14 amino acids. The germline CDR1 and CDR2 sequences are LNHNV and YYDKDF (reference sequence). J was trimmed by 8 bases and V by 1 base; bases with no gene match: 5. This CDR3 reads CATSRGRTGDGYTF. CDR3 coding DNA: TGTGCCACCAGCAGAGGTCGGACAGGGGACGGCTACACCTTC.

The chain employs TRBV19 and TRBJ1-1; D might be TRBD1 (6 bases). V gave up 8 bases and J gave up 11 bases, with 15 bases separating them. This CDR3 is 11 amino acids long. Germline values: CDR1 LNHDA, CDR2 SQIVND (reference sequence). The CDR3 coding sequence is TGTGCCAGTCCCTCCGGGACAAGGGCTTTCTTT. Translation gives CASPSGTRAFF.

The V and J genes are TRBV5-1 and TRBJ1-5; 7 bases align to TRBD1. The CDR3 extends over 15 amino acids. The germline CDR1 and CDR2 sequences are SGHRS and YFSETQ. V was clipped by 2 bases and J by 2 bases; unmatched bases: 4. As DNA, the CDR3 is TGCGCCAGCAGCTTAGACACAGGGGGCAATCAGCCCCAGCATTTT. Amino acid sequence: CASSLDTGGNQPQHF. The whole variable domain, filled in from reference TRBV5-1 and TRBJ1-5, reads KAGVTQTPRYLIKTRGQQVTLSCSPISGHRSVSWYQQTPGQGLQFLFEYFSETQRNKGNFPGRFSGRQFSNSRSEMNVSTLELGDSALYLCASSLDTGGNQPQHFGDGTRLSIL.

The chain combines TRBV7-6 with TRBJ2-2; D may be TRBD1 (6 bases). Germline V gene lookup returns CDR1 SGHVS and CDR2 FNYEAQ. V shed 4 bases and J shed 0 bases, with 9 bases lying between them. The CDR3 consists of 15 residues. The CDR3 sequence is CASSSTGSNTGELFF. The CDR3 DNA is TGTGCCAGCAGCTCCACAGGGTCGAACACCGGGGAGCTGTTTTTT.

The rearrangement uses TRBV7-6 and TRBJ1-1; D call uncertain. V was shortened by 7 bases and J by 3 bases, with 12 bases between the two germline ends. Germline V gene lookup returns CDR1 SGHVS and CDR2 FNYEAQ. The CDR3 has 13 amino acids. CDR3 region: CASTSSQYTEAFF. The CDR3 coding sequence is TGTGCCAGCACCTCTTCCCAGTACACTGAAGCTTTCTTT.